This TCR beta chain was sequenced in a study of T cell changes during pregnancy in multiple sclerosis. Libraries were prepared by immunoSEQ multiplex PCR; TCRdb keeps only in-frame clonotypes and omits some of them. Of 40,000 to 60,000 clones listed, about 95% are singletons. This CDR3 is 16 amino acids long. Germline V gene sequence: CDR1 GTSNPN, CDR2 SVGIG (reference sequence). V was pared by 1 base and J by 0 bases, with 4 bases of the junction left unmatched. The chain employs TRBV30 and TRBJ2-1; TRBD1 matches 9 bases. The TCR comes from a female donor with multiple sclerosis, enrolled in a pregnancy study. Sequenced material: CD8+ T cells from peripheral blood mononuclear cells, taken in the first trimester of pregnancy. The CDR3 coding sequence is TGTGCCTGGAGTGCCCTGGGACAGGGCTCCTACAATGAGCAGTTCTTC. This sequence encodes CAWSALGQGSYNEQFF. Full variable domain (rest looked up from reference TRBV30 and TRBJ2-1): SQTIHQWPATLVQPVGSPLSLECTVEGTSNPNLYWYRQAAGRGLQLLFYSVGIGQISSEVPQNLSASRPQDRQFILSSKKLLLSDSGFYLCAWSALGQGSYNEQFFGPGTRLTVL.